The following is a T cell receptor beta chain sequence with its context. Its antigen is as yet unknown. The data were obtained in a study of long-term antiretroviral therapy in people with HIV. Study as a whole: Collection of the earliest samples took place about a decade ahead of the 2015 immediate-ART recommendation.

The CDR3 covers 14 residues. Germline V gene sequence: CDR1 LNHDA, CDR2 SQIVND (reference sequence). V was clipped by 0 bases and J by 4 bases, with 8 bases between them. The libraries were made with immunoSEQ v3.0 at survey level. Libraries were prepared by immunoSEQ multiplex PCR; TCRdb keeps only in-frame clonotypes and omits some of them. Here the sample spans tens of thousands of clones, around four fifths being singletons. Overall study findings and caveats: Specimen acquisition occurred between about 2004 and 2017, potentially under older ART regimens. Repertoires looked antigen-experienced, with only a slight naive shift after ART.

The sample in question was unsorted PBMCs, obtained 1.6 years after starting antiretroviral therapy. The sequence was obtained from a man aged 35 to 55 with HIV. The rearrangement uses TRBV19 and TRBJ2-3, with a tentative D call TRBD1 (6 bases). The CDR3 region is CASSIDWGPDTQYF. The DNA of the CDR3 is TGTGCCAGTAGTATAGATTGGGGGCCAGATACGCAGTATTTT.